The source of this TCR beta chain is a study of cytomegalovirus exposure and HLA in healthy donors. The CDR3 has 13 amino acids. The germline V gene encodes CDR1 LNHDA and CDR2 SQIVND (reference sequence). V shed 6 bases and J shed 4 bases, with 12 bases lying between them. The study ran its PCR with 60 Vbeta and 13 Jbeta primers. This table comes from immunoSEQ multiplex PCR, and its TCRdb copy is limited to in-frame clones, with some not included. This sample has about 200,000 clones, with 82% found just once. Remarks on this clone: The target antigen is unknown.

General study points: A few chains linked to CMV were shown in vitro to be specific for CMV antigens. Later work found that TCR association rates differed between HLA loci; DRB1 had the most and HLA-C the fewest. Most TCR sequences showed up rarely, but some public TCRs showed up in many donors.

The sample taken for sequencing was PBMCs. This sequence joins TRBV19 and TRBJ1-1; perhaps TRBD1 as D (5 bases). The TCR sequence derives from a man between 40 and 49 years old in good health and CMV-seropositive. For the CDR3, the DNA is TGTGCCAGTAGCCCAGGGTGGGGCACTGAAGCTTTCTTT. This sequence encodes CASSPGWGTEAFF. Full variable domain (outside the CDR3, taken from reference TRBV19 and TRBJ1-1): DGGITQSPKYLFRKEGQNVTLSCEQNLNHDAMYWYRQDPGQGLRLIYYSQIVNDFQKGDIAEGYSVSREKKESFPLTVTSAQKNPTAFYLCASSPGWGTEAFFGQGTRLTVV.